This section outlines one T cell receptor beta chain sequence together with its context. This entry comes from a study of T cell responses to AZD1222 COVID-19 vaccine. CDR3 length: 14 residues. The germline V gene encodes CDR1 KGHSH and CDR2 LQKENI. V gave up 3 bases and J gave up 3 bases, with 11 bases separating them. Method: immunoSEQ multiplex PCR; TCRdb's copy keeps in-frame clones and lacks some. The table includes roughly 140,000 clones, roughly 90% detected once. This sequence originates from an adult who received the AZD1222 COVID-19 vaccine. The sequences come from peripheral blood, collected 28 days after the second AZD1222 dose. V and J are TRBV18 and TRBJ1-1; D is ambiguous. The CDR3 DNA follows: TGTGCCAGCTCACCGAGAGGGTCAGACACTGAAGCTTTCTTT. Translated, it gives CASSPRGSDTEAFF.